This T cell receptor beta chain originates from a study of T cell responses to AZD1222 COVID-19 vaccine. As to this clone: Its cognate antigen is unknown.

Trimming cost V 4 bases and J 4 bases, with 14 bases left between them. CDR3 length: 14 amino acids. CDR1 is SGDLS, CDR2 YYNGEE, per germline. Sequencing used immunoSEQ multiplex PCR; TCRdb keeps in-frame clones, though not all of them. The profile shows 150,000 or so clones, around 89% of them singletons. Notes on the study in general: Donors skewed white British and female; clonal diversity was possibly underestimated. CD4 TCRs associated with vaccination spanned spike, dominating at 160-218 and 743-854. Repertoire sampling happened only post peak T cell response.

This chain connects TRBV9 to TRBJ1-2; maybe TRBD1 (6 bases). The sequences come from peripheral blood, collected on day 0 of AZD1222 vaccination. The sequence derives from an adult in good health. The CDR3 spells CASSLEVRGYGYTF. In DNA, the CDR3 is TGTGCCAGCAGCTTGGAGGTCAGGGGCTATGGCTACACCTTC. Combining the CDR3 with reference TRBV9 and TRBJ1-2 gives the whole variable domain DSGVTQTPKHLITATGQRVTLRCSPRSGDLSVYWYQQSLDQGLQFLIQYYNGEERAKGNILERFSAQQFPDLHSELNLSSLELGDSALYFCASSLEVRGYGYTFGSGTRLTVV.